These T cell receptor beta chains were read from a single sample in a study of blood T cell repertoires in COVID-19. The method was immunoSEQ multiplex PCR; TCRdb's version includes in-frame clones alone and lacks a portion of them. The table includes 30,000 to 40,000 clones, just under 75% detected once. The material sequenced was peripheral blood. These TCRs come from a man in his 70s with COVID-19, enrolled during active disease. CDR3s include the opening cysteine and the closing phenylalanine or tryptophan. The D gene is left open where the match is weak. Only some rows state a clone size, as once, few, many or a class for expanded clones.

v_call,cdr3_length,j_call,d_call,clone_size,cdr3_aa,cdr3_nt
TRBV5-1,14,TRBJ2-2,.,.,CASSPEGNTGELFF,TGCGCCAGCAGCCCCGAGGGTAACACCGGGGAGCTGTTTTTT
TRBV19,14,TRBJ2-4,TRBD2,.,CASTPRTRGDIQYF,TGTGCCAGTACCCCCAGGACTAGGGGCGACATTCAGTACTTC
TRBV5-6,15,TRBJ1-4,TRBD1,.,CASSRRQGVFEKLFF,TGTGCCAGCAGCCGACGGCAGGGGGTGTTTGAAAAACTGTTTTTT
TRBV4-1,16,TRBJ1-2,TRBD1,few,CASSQVSGTGHYGYTF,TGCGCCAGCAGCCAAGTAAGCGGGACAGGGCATTATGGCTACACCTTC
TRBV28,12,TRBJ1-5,.,once,CASHTPHQPQHF,TGTGCCAGTCACACCCCTCATCAGCCCCAGCATTTT
TRBV19,15,TRBJ1-5,.,.,CASSIRVLFNQPQHF,TGTGCCAGTAGTATACGAGTTCTATTCAATCAGCCCCAGCATTTT
TRBV10-3,17,TRBJ1-5,.,.,CAISESGSGTTSQPQHF,TGTGCCATCAGTGAGTCCGGGTCTGGGACTACGAGTCAGCCCCAGCATTTT
TRBV12-3/TRBV12-4,12,TRBJ2-5,.,.,CASSLARETQYF,TGTGCCAGCAGTTTAGCGAGGGAGACCCAGTACTTC
TRBV3-1/TRBV3-2,15,TRBJ1-5,.,.,CASSQVAGSGQPQHF,TGTGCCAGCAGCCAAGTTGCGGGGAGCGGCCAGCCCCAGCATTTT
TRBV7-2,15,TRBJ1-3,.,few,CASSPQSGLGNTIYF,TGTGCCAGCAGCCCCCAGTCGGGACTGGGAAACACCATATATTTT
TRBV5-1,14,TRBJ1-6,.,.,CASSLGQGQGPLHF,TGCGCCAGCAGCTTGGGGCAGGGCCAGGGCCCCCTCCACTTT
TRBV28,15,TRBJ2-7,.,.,CASSWGQISSYEQYF,TGTGCCAGCAGTTGGGGACAAATTAGCTCCTACGAGCAGTACTTC
TRBV30,15,TRBJ1-5,.,.,CAWSVPRAGHQPQHF,TGTGCCTGGAGTGTACCCAGGGCTGGGCATCAGCCCCAGCATTTT
TRBV27,16,TRBJ2-3,.,.,CASSLLRQATTDTQYF,TGTGCCAGCAGTTTATTAAGGCAGGCTACCACAGATACGCAGTATTTT
TRBV19,14,TRBJ2-3,TRBD1,.,CASSIKGARDTQYF,TGTGCCAGTAGTATAAAGGGGGCCAGAGATACGCAGTATTTT
TRBV12-3/TRBV12-4,13,TRBJ1-2,TRBD1,.,CASSAWTGEGYTF,TGTGCCAGCAGTGCCTGGACAGGGGAAGGCTACACCTTC
TRBV5-1,16,TRBJ2-5,TRBD2,.,CASSTRTSGGRETQYF,TGCGCCAGCAGCACCCGGACTAGCGGGGGTAGAGAGACCCAGTACTTC
TRBV6-6,15,TRBJ1-2,.,.,CASTQPSGDFYGYTF,TGTGCCAGCACGCAACCGTCGGGGGATTTCTATGGCTACACCTTC
TRBV2,15,TRBJ2-1,TRBD2,.,CASSGGLAGFGEQFF,TGTGCCAGCAGCGGCGGACTAGCGGGTTTCGGTGAGCAGTTCTTC
TRBV6-6,17,TRBJ2-6,TRBD1,.,CASSRGQFDSGANVLTF,TGTGCCAGCAGTCGGGGACAGTTCGACTCTGGGGCCAACGTCCTGACTTTC
TRBV6-5,15,TRBJ2-2,.,.,CASSYRPGRENMLFF,TGTGCCAGCAGTTACCGGCCGGGCCGGGAGAACATGCTGTTTTTT